The rows below give T cell receptor beta chains drawn from one sample of a study of cytomegalovirus exposure and HLA in healthy donors. Clones were read by immunoSEQ multiplex PCR, and TCRdb kept only the in-frame ones, dropping some. The sample holds some 140,000 clones, 70% to 90% seen once. The specimen was PBMCs. The receptor set was obtained from a man between 18 and 29 years old in good health and CMV-seronegative. CDR3s include the opening cysteine and the closing phenylalanine or tryptophan. The D gene is left open where the match is weak.

TRBJ1-2,TRBV9,TRBD1,CASSASGTDYGYTF
TRBJ2-2,TRBV10-3,TRBD1,CAISAGQGSGELFF
TRBJ2-1,TRBV2,TRBD2,CASSDLTSGRSRGSYNEQFF
TRBJ2-7,TRBV7-7,.,CASSLGLKYEQYF
TRBJ1-4,TRBV5-8,TRBD1,CASSDGQGLGEKLFF
TRBJ2-5,TRBV6-5,.,CASSYSFPGQETQYF
TRBJ1-2,TRBV5-6,.,CASSPRPQGNYGYTF
TRBJ2-7,TRBV30,TRBD1,CAAGQGNYEQYF
TRBJ2-6,TRBV5-4,.,CASSPQWLAASSGANVLTF
TRBJ2-2,TRBV9,TRBD1,CASSASTGIYTGELFF
TRBJ2-7,TRBV6-6,TRBD2,CASSYSGTSGYYEQYF
TRBJ2-7,TRBV27,.,CASSLSPDSKYEQYF
TRBJ1-1,TRBV7-8,.,CASSRRGDGEAFF
TRBJ2-7,TRBV10-3,.,CASRAAGLYEQYF
TRBJ2-7,TRBV15,TRBD1,CATSKNQTGGSYEQYF
TRBJ2-1,TRBV4-2,.,CASSQGVIRAVGGQFF
TRBJ2-5,TRBV30,.,CAWSAPPGFRETQYF
TRBJ2-3,TRBV5-6,TRBD2,CASSLWGLAGEFTDTQYF
TRBJ2-2,TRBV19,.,CASSMGGRPGELFF
TRBJ2-5,TRBV7-2,.,CASSPQGLETQYF
TRBJ2-2,TRBV6-6,.,CASSLNTGELFF
TRBJ1-5,TRBV2,TRBD1,CASSEDRGANQPQHF
TRBJ2-7,TRBV7-9,TRBD1,CASSPGQGISYEQYF
TRBJ1-4,TRBV30,.,CAWNRQREEKLFF
TRBJ2-2,TRBV29-1,.,CSVDSGNTGELFF
TRBJ2-3,TRBV19,.,CASSIARVADTQYF
TRBJ2-3,TRBV10-3,TRBD2,CAISDGTSGRDTQYF
TRBJ2-5,TRBV5-4,.,CASSLELETQYF